This T cell receptor (beta chain) was captured by sequencing in a study of STAT5B mutations in CD4+ large granular lymphocyte leukemia. Study-wide context: Among healthy donors, a particular HLA allele went with more CDR3 'QG' motifs.

Study-wide points: 8/27 top patient clones versus 2/35 control clones were TRBV06-family. CD4-sorted patient repertoires seemed more clonal than healthy CD4+ repertoires.

This CDR3 spans 15 amino acids. The ends lost 3 bases at V and 2 bases at J; junction bases unmatched: 4. The V gene's germline CDR1 is LNHNV and CDR2 YYDKDF (reference sequence). Some clones are missing from TCRdb's copy, which holds only in-frame ones; the method was immunoSEQ multiplex PCR. The sample carries under 35,000 clones, around 90% recorded once. This clone occurred once. The antigen is not known. The specimen sequenced was CD4+ T cells from blood buffy coats. The V and J genes are TRBV15 and TRBJ1-1, with 9 positions matching TRBD1. The sequence was obtained from a human donor in good health. The CDR3 DNA reads TGTGCCACCAGCAGCCGGGACAGGGCTAACACTGAAGCTTTCTTT. Its protein product is CATSSRDRANTEAFF.